A selection of T cell receptor beta chains follows, all from one sample in a study of blood T cell repertoires in COVID-19. This table comes from immunoSEQ multiplex PCR, and its TCRdb copy is limited to in-frame clones, with some not included. The table has about 62,000 clones, 86% seen once. Input material: peripheral blood. The origin of the receptors is a woman of 80 years or more with acute or convalescent COVID-19. Each CDR3 is given with its conserved first and last residue. A D gene is named only where the DNA matches it firmly. A row's size may be missing; if present it is once, few, many or a size class.

d_call clone_size j_call v_call cdr3_aa cdr3_nt
. few TRBJ1-2 TRBV10-3 CAIRDGGYPNYGYTF TGTGCCATCAGGGACGGGGGGTATCCTAACTATGGCTACACCTTC
. . TRBJ1-6 TRBV2 CASTRGLPTLHF TGTGCCAGCACCCGAGGTCTTCCCACCCTCCACTTT
. once TRBJ1-5 TRBV10-3 CAAYSEGNQPQHF TGTGCCGCCTACTCGGAGGGCAATCAGCCCCAGCATTTT
TRBD2 few TRBJ2-3 TRBV9 CASSRRWRRASGGADTQYF TGTGCCAGCAGCCGTCGATGGCGACGGGCTAGCGGGGGTGCAGATACGCAGTATTTT
. . TRBJ1-1 TRBV5-1 CASSTSGGLDEAFF TGCGCCAGCAGCACCTCGGGGGGGCTGGATGAAGCTTTCTTT
. . TRBJ1-6 TRBV9 CASSVGPGVNSPLHF TGTGCCAGCAGCGTAGGTCCAGGGGTGAACTCACCCCTCCACTTT
. few TRBJ1-6 TRBV27 CASRADRLVISPLHF TGTGCCAGCAGAGCCGACAGGCTGGTGATTTCACCCCTCCACTTT
TRBD2 . TRBJ2-3 TRBV5-6 CASSLLLAATDTQYF TGTGCCAGCAGCTTGTTACTAGCGGCTACAGATACGCAGTATTTT
. . TRBJ2-3 TRBV10-3 CAISEARTPTDTQYF TGTGCCATCAGTGAGGCCAGAACCCCCACAGATACGCAGTATTTT
TRBD2 . TRBJ2-1 TRBV6-2/TRBV6-3 CASSTTGLVNEQFF TGTGCCAGCAGCACGACGGGACTAGTGAATGAGCAGTTCTTC
TRBD2 . TRBJ2-3 TRBV7-2 CASSLLPAGGSTDTQYF TGTGCCAGCAGCTTACTTCCGGCGGGGGGGAGCACAGATACGCAGTATTTT
. . TRBJ2-7 TRBV7-7 CASSLSRDLRYEQYF TGTGCCAGCAGCTTAAGTCGGGACTTACGCTACGAGCAGTACTTC
TRBD2 . TRBJ2-3 TRBV2 CASSERASGTDTQYF TGTGCCAGCAGTGAAAGGGCTAGCGGAACAGATACGCAGTATTTT
. . TRBJ2-3 TRBV6-5 CASFRRSTDTQYF TGTGCCAGCTTTCGGCGGAGCACAGATACGCAGTATTTT
. few TRBJ1-3 TRBV4-1 CASSHRAPGNTIYF TGCGCCAGCAGCCACAGGGCCCCTGGAAACACCATATATTTT
TRBD2 . TRBJ2-3 TRBV10-2 CATGLAGTDTQYF TGCGCCACTGGACTAGCGGGCACAGATACGCAGTATTTT
TRBD1 . TRBJ2-1 TRBV7-9 CASSDRDRVWDEQFF TGTGCCAGCAGCGACCGGGACAGGGTTTGGGATGAGCAGTTCTTC
. . TRBJ2-7 TRBV11-3 CASSPRGATGEQYF TGTGCCAGCAGCCCCCGGGGGGCTACGGGCGAGCAGTACTTC
TRBD2 . TRBJ2-2 TRBV7-2 CASSPRTSVNTGELFF TGTGCCAGCAGCCCACGGACTAGCGTGAACACCGGGGAGCTGTTTTTT
. . TRBJ1-1 TRBV5-1 CASSRGTAGSRTEAFF TGCGCCAGCAGCCGGGGGACCGCGGGTAGTCGCACTGAAGCTTTCTTT
. once TRBJ2-5 TRBV15 CATSRATPSLRETQYF TGTGCCACCAGCAGAGCCACGCCGTCCCTGAGGGAGACCCAGTACTTC
. . TRBJ1-1 TRBV10-3 CAIRGEGRTEAFF TGTGCCATCAGGGGAGAGGGCAGGACTGAAGCTTTCTTT
. . TRBJ2-7 TRBV6-6 CASSYFESYEQYF TGTGCCAGCAGTTACTTCGAGAGCTACGAGCAGTACTTC
. few TRBJ2-7 TRBV7-8 CASSLVRGSYEQYF TGTGCCAGCAGCTTGGTCCGCGGCTCCTACGAGCAGTACTTC
TRBD2 . TRBJ2-7 TRBV28 CASSLFPSGSYEQYF TGTGCCAGCAGTTTATTTCCTAGCGGGAGCTACGAGCAGTACTTC
. once TRBJ1-6 TRBV28 CASTSTVGLRDSPLHF TGTGCCAGCACCTCCACCGTGGGGCTTCGGGATTCACCCCTCCACTTT
TRBD1 . TRBJ2-7 TRBV30 CAWSDNPGQSYEQYF TGTGCCTGGAGTGATAATCCGGGACAGAGCTACGAGCAGTACTTC
TRBD2 . TRBJ2-3 TRBV10-3 CARSGGADTQYF TGTGCCAGGTCGGGAGGGGCAGATACGCAGTATTTT
. . TRBJ1-2 TRBV3-1/TRBV3-2 CASSQGWAYGYTF TGTGCCAGCAGCCAAGGATGGGCCTATGGCTACACCTTC
TRBD1 . TRBJ1-6 TRBV2 CASSERGQGTSPLHF TGTGCCAGCAGTGAACGGGGACAGGGGACTTCACCCCTCCACTTT
. . TRBJ2-1 TRBV3-1/TRBV3-2 CASSQDRFTEQFF TGTGCCAGCAGCCAAGACAGGTTTACAGAGCAGTTCTTC
. . TRBJ2-7 TRBV11-3 CASSRGLVSYEQYF TGTGCCAGCAGTCGCGGACTCGTTTCCTACGAGCAGTACTTC
TRBD1 . TRBJ2-7 TRBV2 CASKGDRSAYEQYF TGTGCCAGCAAAGGGGACAGGAGCGCCTACGAGCAGTACTTC
TRBD2 . TRBJ2-7 TRBV28 CASSHYLGLAGGGYEQYF TGTGCCAGCAGTCACTATCTGGGACTAGCGGGAGGTGGGTACGAGCAGTACTTC
. . TRBJ1-5 TRBV19 CASSRPRTGLNQPQHF TGTGCCAGTAGTAGGCCCCGTACAGGGTTGAATCAGCCCCAGCATTTT
. . TRBJ2-7 TRBV4-2 CASSQRSSNYEQYF TGTGCCAGCAGCCAGCGGTCGTCAAACTACGAGCAGTACTTC
. . TRBJ2-5 TRBV5-1 CASSVLVSQETQYF TGCGCCAGCAGCGTTCTCGTCTCCCAAGAGACCCAGTACTTC
. . TRBJ2-7 TRBV6-5 CASSYSGQGPYEQYF TGTGCCAGCAGTTACTCAGGGCAGGGTCCCTACGAGCAGTACTTC
TRBD1 . TRBJ2-7 TRBV19 CASSMPTGGEQYF TGTGCCAGTAGTATGCCTACAGGGGGCGAGCAGTACTTC
TRBD2 once TRBJ2-5 TRBV5-5 CASSQAGGPETQYF TGTGCCAGCAGCCAAGCGGGGGGGCCTGAGACCCAGTACTTC
TRBD2 . TRBJ2-5 TRBV7-8 CASSLRSPFGVAGGRGSETQYF TGTGCCAGCAGCTTACGGTCCCCCTTTGGAGTAGCGGGAGGTCGAGGGTCGGAGACCCAGTACTTC
. . TRBJ2-3 TRBV7-2 CASSPGHPTDTQYF TGTGCCAGCAGCCCGGGACACCCCACAGATACGCAGTATTTT
. . TRBJ2-6 TRBV30 CAGGPRRSGANVLTF TGTGCCGGAGGGCCCAGACGCTCTGGGGCCAACGTCCTGACTTTC
. . TRBJ2-1 TRBV7-7 CASSRGRESDEQFF TGTGCCAGCAGCCGTGGGCGGGAAAGCGATGAGCAGTTCTTC